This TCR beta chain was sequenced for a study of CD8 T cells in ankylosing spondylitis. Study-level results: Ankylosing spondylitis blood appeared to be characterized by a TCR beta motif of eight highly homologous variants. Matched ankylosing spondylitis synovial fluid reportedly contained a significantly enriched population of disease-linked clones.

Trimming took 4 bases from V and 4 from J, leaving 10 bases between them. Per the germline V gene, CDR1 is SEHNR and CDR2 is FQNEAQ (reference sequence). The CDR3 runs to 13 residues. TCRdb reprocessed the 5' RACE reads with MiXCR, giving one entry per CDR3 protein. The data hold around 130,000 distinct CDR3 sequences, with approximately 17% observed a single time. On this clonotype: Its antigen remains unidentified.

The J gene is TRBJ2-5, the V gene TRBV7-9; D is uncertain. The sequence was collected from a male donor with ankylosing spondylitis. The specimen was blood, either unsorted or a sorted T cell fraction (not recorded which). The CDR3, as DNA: TGTGCCAGCAGCTCCGCACTGACAGAGACCCAGTACTTC. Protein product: CASSSALTETQYF.